Each of the 16 T cell receptor beta chains below was sequenced from the same sample in a study of blood T cell repertoires in COVID-19. Profiled with immunoSEQ multiplex PCR; TCRdb holds only in-frame clones, not every one. Altogether roughly 90,000 clones are present, approximately 88% being singletons, with the ten largest covering 31%. The sequencing sample was made of peripheral blood. The receptors originated from a woman aged 80 or over with active or convalescent COVID-19.

The CDR3 loop reads CASSPTGNYGYTF. CDR3 nucleotides: TGTGCCAGCAGCCCGACAGGGAACTATGGCTACACCTTC. The chain is built from TRBV3-1 (or the pseudogene TRBV3-2) and TRBJ1-2; TRBD1 matches at 7 bases. From germline, CDR1 is LGHDT and CDR2 YNNKEL (reference sequence). The CDR3 spans 13 residues. V lost 4 bases and J lost 2; bases outside the gene matches: 1.

In this sample, this clone turned up a few times. V and J are TRBV19 and TRBJ2-5; 9 positions match TRBD2. CDR1 LNHDA and CDR2 SQIVND come from the germline V gene (reference sequence). Trimming removed 8 bases from V and 4 bases from J; junction bases left unmatched: 8. The CDR3 runs to 14 residues. The CDR3 here is CASSKRGVRETQYF. Written as DNA, the CDR3 is TGTGCCAGTTCAAAGCGGGGGGTGAGAGAGACCCAGTACTTC.

The gene calls are TRBV27 and TRBJ2-1; TRBD1 matches 9 bases. J lost 4 bases, V lost 6 bases, and 4 bases had no gene match. Germline values: CDR1 MNHEY, CDR2 SMNVEV (reference sequence). This CDR3 spans 14 amino acids. The CDR3 region has the DNA TGTGCCAGCAGGGGACAGGGAACGTACAATGAGCAGTTCTTC. It is translated as CASRGQGTYNEQFF.

This chain links TRBV4-3 with TRBJ1-1; TRBD1 aligns across 8 bases. Trimming cost V 4 bases and J 0 bases; bases outside gene matches: 7. The CDR3 runs to 16 residues. Germline-derived CDR1 and CDR2 are LGHNA and YSLEER. The CDR3 loop is CASSLSPGQVNTEAFF. The CDR3 DNA reads TGCGCCAGCAGCCTTTCTCCGGGACAGGTGAACACTGAAGCTTTCTTT.

This clone was seen only a few times. The V gene is TRBV28, the J gene TRBJ1-4; the D gene is possibly TRBD1 (5 bases). Between the trimmed V and J ends, which lost 7 bases and 4 bases, there was a span of 25 bases. The CDR3 is 18 amino acids. Germline CDR1 is MDHEN and CDR2 is SYDVKM. The CDR3 loop reads CASTFPGGGTAINEKLFF. CDR3 nucleotides: TGTGCCAGCACCTTCCCTGGGGGGGGTACAGCTATTAATGAAAAACTGTTTTTT.

This chain joins TRBV7-9 and TRBJ1-4; 7 nucleotides align to TRBD1. The CDR3 is made up of 15 amino acids. Germline-derived CDR1 and CDR2 are SEHNR and FQNEAQ (reference sequence). Trimming took 3 bases from V and 6 from J; bases not matched to a gene: 7. In DNA form, the CDR3 reads TGTGCCAGCAGCTTCCACAGGGGTGGGGATGAAAAACTGTTTTTT. Its protein product is CASSFHRGGDEKLFF. Drawing the rest from reference TRBV7-9 and TRBJ1-4, the complete variable domain is DTGVSQNPRHKITKRGQNVTFRCDPISEHNRLYWYRQTLGQGPEFLTYFQNEAQLEKSRLLSDRFSAERPKGSFSTLEIQRTEQGDSAMYLCASSFHRGGDEKLFFGSGTQLSVL.

The rearrangement uses TRBV6-1 and TRBJ1-2; 8 bases match TRBD1. Trimming took 0 bases from V and 8 from J; bases not matched to a gene: 8. Germline CDR1 reads MNHNS; CDR2 reads SASEGT. The length of the CDR3 is 15 residues. DNA for the CDR3: TGTGCCAGCAGTGAAGCCTGGACAGGGCCGGAGGGCTACACCTTC. This sequence encodes CASSEAWTGPEGYTF.

The chain is built from TRBV6-6 and TRBJ2-1, with D perhaps matching TRBD2 (5 bases). V lost 5 bases to trimming and J lost 0 bases, with 17 bases between them. Germline-derived CDR1 and CDR2 are MNHNY and SVGAGI (reference sequence). This CDR3 is built from 17 residues. This chain's CDR3 is CASSRSLGSSSYNEQFF. The CDR3 region has the DNA TGTGCCAGCAGTCGTAGCTTGGGGAGTAGCTCCTACAATGAGCAGTTCTTC.

This clone was detected once. J is TRBJ2-6 and V is TRBV3-1 (or the pseudogene TRBV3-2), with a possible D match to TRBD1 (5 bases). V dropped 7 bases and J dropped 0 bases, with 22 bases sitting between them. This CDR3 is built from 19 residues. Germline V lookup: CDR1 LGHDT, CDR2 YNNKEL (reference sequence). CDR3 protein: CASTRSDSDRYSGANVLTF. CDR3 bases: TGTGCCAGCACCCGGTCTGACAGCGATAGATACTCTGGGGCCAACGTCCTGACTTTC.

The genes are TRBV14 and TRBJ2-1; a possible D gene is TRBD1 (6 bases). Germline values: CDR1 SGHDN, CDR2 FVKESK. This CDR3 comprises 14 residues. Trimming left V 0 bases short and J 7 bases short, with 10 bases between. The CDR3 sequence is CASSQDPGVNEQFF. For the CDR3, the DNA is TGTGCCAGCAGCCAAGATCCAGGGGTAAATGAGCAGTTCTTC.

The rearrangement joins TRBV18 to TRBJ2-3; D may be TRBD1 (6 bases). Germline values: CDR1 KGHSH, CDR2 LQKENI. The CDR3 is made up of 18 amino acids. Trimming removed 4 bases at V and 0 bases at J, with 20 bases between. The CDR3 DNA reads as TGTGCCAGCTCACTACTGGGGACCCGGGACATCAGCACAGATACGCAGTATTTT. Encoded protein: CASSLLGTRDISTDTQYF.

The chain links TRBV30 to TRBJ2-7; weak D call: TRBD2 (6 bases). There are 14 residues in the CDR3. Trimming took off 5 bases at V and 0 bases at J, with 14 bases between the two ends. Germline-derived CDR1 and CDR2 are GTSNPN and SVGIG (reference sequence). This CDR3 reads CAWSRDSSSYEQYF. Written as DNA, the CDR3 is TGTGCCTGGTCTCGGGACTCGAGCTCCTACGAGCAGTACTTC.

In its sample, this clone was seen a few times. V usage is TRBV3-1 (or the pseudogene TRBV3-2) and J usage is TRBJ2-7, with 8 bases fitting TRBD1. The V segment lost 2 bases and the J segment 5 bases; nucleotides outside the gene matches: 14. Germline-derived CDR1 and CDR2 are LGHDT and YNNKEL (reference sequence). The CDR3 spans 17 residues. This CDR3 is CASSQLSGRGRIHEQYF. The CDR3 DNA follows: TGTGCCAGCAGCCAACTCTCGGGCAGGGGGCGCATCCACGAGCAGTACTTC.

The chain employs TRBV9 and TRBJ1-1; 7 bases match TRBD1. Germline lookup yields CDR1 SGDLS and CDR2 YYNGEE. Trimming at V came to 4 bases and at J to 0 bases, leaving 6 bases not matched to a gene. The CDR3 has 15 residues. This CDR3 is CASSPRDSMNTEAFF. The DNA of the CDR3 is TGTGCCAGCAGCCCAAGGGACAGCATGAACACTGAAGCTTTCTTT.

The V and J genes are TRBV11-3 and TRBJ1-4, with D unresolved. V was pared by 5 bases and J by 8 bases, with 18 bases between. The V gene's germline CDR1 is SGHNT and CDR2 YENEEA. The CDR3 runs 15 residues. The CDR3 DNA follows: TGTGCCAGCAGCCTGGGCGGGAGTCTCTTAGAAAAACTGTTTTTT. Translating it yields CASSLGGSLLEKLFF.

About this clone itself: Germline and junction disagree at one end, which may indicate a read error. The chain joins TRBV29-1 to TRBJ1-3; D is perhaps TRBD1 (5 bases). Germline V CDR1 and CDR2: SQVTM, ANQGSEA. This CDR3 has 14 residues. This CDR3 reads CSVEDSLQGNAIYF. The DNA for the CDR3 is TGCAGCGTTGAAGATTCACTGCAGGGAAACGCCATATATTTT.